This T cell receptor beta chain was sequenced for a study of Graves' ophthalmopathy and Graves' hyperthyroidism. Deletions cut 4 bases from V and 0 bases from J, with 13 bases between. Germline V gene data show CDR1 as SQVTM and CDR2 as ANQGSEA. The CDR3 runs 14 residues. TCR beta CDR3 regions were amplified from RNA transcripts. HTBI primers primed a first-round RT-PCR, and a second-round multiplex PCR followed. TCRdb independently ran MiXCR on the multiplex PCR reads; one entry per CDR3 protein. The top ten clones hold 44% of a sample with about 740,000 distinct CDR3 sequences, 40% of them seen once. This clonotype came up many times. Disease in donors with ophthalmopathy had moderate-to-severe activity, CAS ≥3, NOSPECS ≥4 and under 3 months' duration.

The source is an adult man with Graves' ophthalmopathy. The sample taken for sequencing was peripheral blood. The V and J genes are TRBV29-1 and TRBJ2-7, with D tentatively TRBD2 (5 bases). The CDR3 reads CSVVDVSGSYEQYF. CDR3 nucleotides: TGCAGCGTTGTGGACGTCAGCGGCTCCTACGAGCAGTACTTC.